A single sample gave rise to the 13 T cell receptor beta chains below, sequenced in a study of blood T cell repertoires in COVID-19. Data came from immunoSEQ multiplex PCR; TCRdb stores just in-frame clones and leaves some out. Of some 60,000 clones listed, approximately 78% are singletons. The specimen sequenced was peripheral blood. Source of these receptors: a human donor in a cohort sampled during active COVID-19.

The chain couples TRBV6-6 to TRBJ2-6; no firm D call. The germline gives CDR1 MNHNY, CDR2 SVGAGI (reference sequence). This CDR3 is built from 13 residues. V lost 8 bases to trimming and J lost 4 bases, with 9 bases between them. The CDR3 protein is CASHVAGANVLTF. The CDR3 DNA follows: TGTGCCAGCCATGTAGCAGGGGCCAACGTCCTGACTTTC.

The chain joins TRBV24-1 to TRBJ2-1, with D possibly matching TRBD2 (6 bases). V lost 9 bases to trimming and J lost 7 bases, with 21 bases between them. The CDR3 totals 15 residues. Germline CDR1 KGHDR, CDR2 SFDVKD. The chain's CDR3 is CATSDLTGVTNEQFF. DNA of the CDR3: TGTGCCACCTCAGATTTAACGGGAGTCACGAATGAGCAGTTCTTC.

V is TRBV7-9 and J is TRBJ1-2, with a possible D match to TRBD1 (5 bases). The CDR3 spans 14 residues. The V and J ends lost 4 bases and 3 bases respectively, with 12 bases between them. CDR1 and CDR2 (germline): SEHNR, FQNEAQ (reference sequence). The chain's CDR3 is CASSWGERDYGYTF. CDR3 nucleotide sequence: TGTGCCAGCAGCTGGGGGGAGAGGGACTATGGCTACACCTTC.

V gene TRBV7-9 combines with J gene TRBJ1-3; TRBD1 is a possible D gene (5 bases). This CDR3 is built from 15 residues. Trimming pared 6 bases from V and 0 bases from J, leaving 12 bases between. Per germline, CDR1 SEHNR and CDR2 FQNEAQ (reference sequence). The DNA of the CDR3 is TGTGCCAGCAGTCGCAGGGCCAACTCTGGAAACACCATATATTTT. It yields the protein CASSRRANSGNTIYF. The full variable domain, with the rest looked up from reference TRBV7-9 and TRBJ1-3, is DTGVSQNPRHKITKRGQNVTFRCDPISEHNRLYWYRQTLGQGPEFLTYFQNEAQLEKSRLLSDRFSAERPKGSFSTLEIQRTEQGDSAMYLCASSRRANSGNTIYFGEGSWLTVV.

V and J are TRBV3-1 (or the pseudogene TRBV3-2) and TRBJ2-1; 7 nucleotides match TRBD2. This CDR3 has 15 amino acids. With 5 bases clipped from V and 8 bases from J, the junction kept 12 bases outside the gene matches. CDR1 and CDR2 (germline): LGHDT, YNNKEL (reference sequence). The DNA of the CDR3 is TGTGCCAGCAGCACCGGGGAGGGTTATTTCGATGAGCAGTTCTTC. It codes for CASSTGEGYFDEQFF.

The chain has TRBV10-3 and TRBJ1-2; possible D gene TRBD1, 5 bases. The CDR3 has 16 residues. Trimming removed 0 bases from V and 5 bases from J, with 16 bases in between. Per the germline V gene, CDR1 is ENHRY and CDR2 is SYGVKD. This chain's CDR3 is CAISESGLELEYGYTF. The CDR3 bases are TGTGCCATCAGTGAGTCGGGGCTAGAACTGGAGTATGGCTACACCTTC.

The chain links TRBV5-5 to TRBJ2-2, with 8 bases matching TRBD2. The V gene's germline CDR1 is SGHKS and CDR2 YYEKEE (reference sequence). The CDR3 is 15 residues long. With 2 bases clipped from V and 6 bases from J, the junction kept 6 bases outside the gene matches. The CDR3 bases are TGTGCCAGCAGCTTATCCGGGGGGGCCCCCGGGGAGCTGTTTTTT. Translation: CASSLSGGAPGELFF.

The chain couples TRBV3-1 (or the pseudogene TRBV3-2) to TRBJ2-5, with 9 bases fitting TRBD2. Germline V gene lookup returns CDR1 LGHDT and CDR2 YNNKEL (reference sequence). Unmatched junction bases numbered 5, after V lost 1 base and J lost 5 bases. CDR3 length: 15 amino acids. The CDR3 loop is CASSQGGGAGETQYF. The CDR3 DNA reads as TGTGCCAGCAGCCAAGGCGGGGGGGCCGGGGAGACCCAGTACTTC.

This chain joins TRBV11-3 and TRBJ2-5; weak D call: TRBD2 (6 bases). The germline V gene has CDR1 SGHNT and CDR2 YENEEA. V gave up 3 bases and J gave up 7 bases, with 15 bases separating them. The CDR3 extends over 14 amino acids. The chain's CDR3 is CASSFGPSEGTQYF. CDR3 nucleotide sequence: TGTGCCAGCAGCTTCGGCCCTAGCGAAGGGACCCAGTACTTC.

The chain joins TRBV7-8 to TRBJ1-5; possibly TRBD1 for D (5 bases). From germline, CDR1 is SGHVS and CDR2 FQNEAQ. The CDR3 length is 15 residues. Trimming pared 5 bases from V and 0 bases from J, leaving 11 bases between. CDR3: CASSTYRNSNQPQHF. The CDR3 nucleotides are TGTGCCAGCAGCACCTACAGGAATAGCAATCAGCCCCAGCATTTT.

The chain is built from TRBV28 and TRBJ2-1; TRBD2 matches at 10 bases. This CDR3 is built from 16 residues. The V gene end was trimmed by 6 bases and the J gene end by 7 bases; junction bases not matched to a gene: 12. The germline CDR1 and CDR2 sequences are MDHEN and SYDVKM. The DNA of the CDR3 is TGTGCCAGCAGCCTACGAGCGGGGGGGAAAGGGAATGAGCAGTTCTTC. Protein: CASSLRAGGKGNEQFF.

The genes are TRBV3-1 (or the pseudogene TRBV3-2) and TRBJ1-1; D is perhaps TRBD1 (6 bases). The germline V gene has CDR1 LGHDT and CDR2 YNNKEL (reference sequence). Trimming took off 0 bases at V and 7 bases at J, with 9 bases between the two ends. This CDR3 is built from 13 residues. The CDR3 DNA reads as TGTGCCAGCAGCCAAGAGCGCAGGGGTGAAGCTTTCTTT. It translates to CASSQERRGEAFF.

This rearrangement joins TRBV7-9 to TRBJ2-7, with a weak D call TRBD2 (5 bases). Per germline, CDR1 SEHNR and CDR2 FQNEAQ (reference sequence). Trimming removed 5 bases from V and 3 bases from J, with 8 bases in between. The CDR3 has 12 amino acids. CDR3 protein: CASSPRDYEQYF. In DNA, the CDR3 is TGTGCCAGCAGCCCACGGGACTACGAGCAGTACTTC.